The 12 T cell receptor beta chains listed next were all sequenced from one sample in a study of CD8+CD57+ T cells in acquired aplastic anemia. Genomic DNA, the template, was used for profiling of the TCR beta VDJ and CDR3. TCRdb processed the reads anew with MiXCR; each CDR3 protein has one entry. The sample has around 120,000 distinct CDR3 sequences, about 40% seen once. All patients picked for sequencing had shown, by flow cytometry, an expansion of CD8+CD57+ cells. The sequencing sample was made of sorted CD4+, CD8+, or CD8+CD57+ T cells (not recorded which) from PBMCs. The receptors derive from a human donor with aplastic anemia.

This clonotype was seen many times. This sequence joins TRBV6-2 or TRBV6-3 and TRBJ2-7; 12 bases are shared with TRBD2. Germline V gives CDR1 MNHEY, CDR2 SVGEGT. The CDR3 has 14 residues. J was trimmed by 5 bases and V by 5 bases; bases with no gene match: 4. In DNA form, the CDR3 reads TGTGCCAGCAGTCTTACTAGCGGGAGGAACGAGCAGTACTTC. Its protein product is CASSLTSGRNEQYF.

Many counts were recorded for this clonotype. The rearrangement uses TRBV6-1 and TRBJ1-6; D is undetermined. Germline lookup yields CDR1 MNHNS and CDR2 SASEGT. This CDR3 region has 14 residues. V was shortened by 6 bases and J by 10 bases, with 16 bases between the two germline ends. Written as DNA, the CDR3 is TGTGCCAGCAGCAAACGTCCCAACGGGTCACCCCTCCACTTT. Its protein is CASSKRPNGSPLHF.

This clonotype was recorded at least ten times. This chain joins TRBV6-4 and TRBJ2-3, with D possibly being TRBD2 (6 bases). There are 15 residues in the CDR3. CDR1 and CDR2 from the germline V gene are MRHNA and SNTAGT. Between the trimmed V and J ends, which lost 0 bases and 5 bases, there was a span of 12 bases. In DNA form, the CDR3 reads TGTGCCAGCAGTGACTCATCCAGCGGGCTAGATACGCAGTATTTT. Its translation: CASSDSSSGLDTQYF.

This clonotype has a count of ten or more. This chain uses TRBV29-1 with TRBJ1-1; TRBD1 aligns across 10 bases. V gave up 6 bases and J gave up 10 bases; unmatched junction bases: 8. Germline CDR1 reads SQVTM; CDR2 reads ANQGSEA. This CDR3 is built from 12 residues. CDR3 bases: TGCAGCGTCGGCAACCGGGACAGGGGAGCTTTCTTT. Amino acids: CSVGNRDRGAFF.

A word on this clonotype: The conserved phenylalanine or tryptophan normally closing the CDR3 is absent here, so this likely arose from a read error. The chain couples TRBV19 to TRBJ1-5; no definite D call. The germline CDR1 and CDR2 sequences are LNHDA and SQIVND (reference sequence). Trimming left V 3 bases short and J 6 bases short, with 9 bases between. The CDR3 covers 13 residues. The CDR3 sequence is CASSIARRQPQHS. DNA for the CDR3: TGTGCCAGTAGTATTGCCCGCCGTCAGCCCCAGCATTCT.

This clonotype was picked up many times. This chain joins TRBV7-8 and TRBJ1-5; 7 nucleotides align to TRBD1. The germline gives CDR1 SGHVS, CDR2 FQNEAQ. The CDR3 has 15 amino acids. With 4 bases clipped from V and 3 bases from J, the junction kept 6 bases outside the gene matches. CDR3 bases: TGTGCCAGCAGCTCAGGACAGGCTAACAATCAGCCCCAGCATTTT. This gives the protein CASSSGQANNQPQHF.

Regarding this clonotype: A read error may explain this, as a much larger clone is one base away. The final CDR3 position lacks the conserved phenylalanine or tryptophan, pointing to a likely read error. V is TRBV5-1 and J is TRBJ2-7; no reliable D call. Trimming removed 4 bases at V and 4 bases at J, with 18 bases between. The CDR3 is made up of 15 amino acids. Germline V gene sequence: CDR1 SGHRS, CDR2 YFSETQ. The CDR3 coding sequence is TGCGCCAGCAGCGACCCCCGAGCTACAGTATACGAGCAGTACCTC. Its translation: CASSDPRATVYEQYL.

The chain recombines TRBV6-5 with TRBJ2-5; TRBD1 matches at 8 bases. Losses at the gene ends were 0 bases for V and 5 bases for J; bases not matched to a gene: 5. The CDR3 is 15 residues long. The germline gives CDR1 MNHEY, CDR2 SVGAGI. The CDR3 nucleotides read TGTGCCAGCAGTTACTCCACAGGGGGTGGGGAGACCCAGTACTTC. This sequence encodes CASSYSTGGGETQYF.

This clonotype was seen more than once but under ten times. The chain carries TRBV28 and TRBJ1-1; D not resolved. Looked up from germline, CDR1 is MDHEN and CDR2 is SYDVKM. CDR3 length: 11 residues. V lost 3 bases, J lost 10 bases, and 9 bases lay in between. CDR3 sequence reads: CASSFYLGAFF. Here the CDR3 DNA reads TGTGCCAGCAGTTTTTACCTGGGAGCTTTCTTT.

This clonotype was seen at least ten times. The gene calls are TRBV14 and TRBJ1-1; no reliable D call. This CDR3 has 13 residues. Trimming left V 1 base short and J 4 bases short, with 7 bases between. Germline CDR1 reads SGHDN; CDR2 reads FVKESK. CDR3 in DNA: TGTGCCAGCAGCCAAGTCGCAGGCACTGAAGCTTTCTTT. As protein: CASSQVAGTEAFF.

In regard to this clonotype: This may come from a read error, since a much larger clone is one base off. This CDR3 reads CAGSLSSGGPFTGELFF. CDR3 coding DNA: TGTGCCGGCAGCTTATCTAGCGGGGGGCCTTTCACCGGGGAGCTGTTTTTT. The rearrangement links TRBV7-7 to TRBJ2-2, with 11 nucleotides matching TRBD2. Germline V lookup: CDR1 SSHAT, CDR2 FNYEAQ (reference sequence). This CDR3 region has 17 residues.

V and J are TRBV30 and TRBJ1-1; 7 positions agree with TRBD1. V lost 2 bases to trimming and J lost 5 bases; unmatched junction nucleotides: 5. The CDR3 length is 13 residues. Germline V gene sequence: CDR1 GTSNPN, CDR2 SVGIG (reference sequence). CDR3 amino acids: CAWSKGAGTEAFF. CDR3 DNA sequence: TGTGCCTGGAGTAAGGGGGCCGGGACTGAAGCTTTCTTT. The variable domain in full, completed from reference TRBV30 and TRBJ1-1, reads SQTIHQWPATLVQPVGSPLSLECTVEGTSNPNLYWYRQAAGRGLQLLFYSVGIGQISSEVPQNLSASRPQDRQFILSSKKLLLSDSGFYLCAWSKGAGTEAFFGQGTRLTVV.